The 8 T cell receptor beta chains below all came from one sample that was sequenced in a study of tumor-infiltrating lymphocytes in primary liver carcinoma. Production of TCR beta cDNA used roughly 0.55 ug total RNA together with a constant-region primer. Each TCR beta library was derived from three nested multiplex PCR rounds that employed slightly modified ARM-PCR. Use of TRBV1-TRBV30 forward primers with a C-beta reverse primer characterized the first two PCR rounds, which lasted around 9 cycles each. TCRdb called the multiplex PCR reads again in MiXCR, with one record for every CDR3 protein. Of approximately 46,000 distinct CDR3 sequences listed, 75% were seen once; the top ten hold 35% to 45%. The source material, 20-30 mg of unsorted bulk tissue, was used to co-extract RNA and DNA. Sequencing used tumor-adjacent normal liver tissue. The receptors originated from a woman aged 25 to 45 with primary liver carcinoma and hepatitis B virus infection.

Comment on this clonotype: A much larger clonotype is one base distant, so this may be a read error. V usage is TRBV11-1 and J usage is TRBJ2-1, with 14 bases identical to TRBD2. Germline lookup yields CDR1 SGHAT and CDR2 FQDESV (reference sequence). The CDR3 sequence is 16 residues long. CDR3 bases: TGTGCCAGCAGCGACCACGGCGGGACTAGCGGGAGTCGACAGATCTTC. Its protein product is CASSDHGGTSGSRQIF.

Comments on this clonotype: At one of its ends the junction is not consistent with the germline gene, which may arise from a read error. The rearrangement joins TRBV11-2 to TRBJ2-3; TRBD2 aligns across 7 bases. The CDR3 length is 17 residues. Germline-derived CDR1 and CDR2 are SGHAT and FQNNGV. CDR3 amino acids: CASSHGGSGILTDTQYF. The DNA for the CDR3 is TGTGCCAGCAGCCATGGAGGGAGCGGGATCCTCACAGATACTCAGTATTTT.

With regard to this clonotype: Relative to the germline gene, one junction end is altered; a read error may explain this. Written as DNA, the CDR3 is TGTGCCAGCAGCCAAGATCCGACCAGTCAGCCCCAGCATTTT. Encoded protein: CASSQDPTSQPQHF. The chain carries TRBV4-3 and TRBJ1-5; D remains ambiguous. Germline V gives CDR1 LGHNA, CDR2 YSLEER. The CDR3 is made up of 14 amino acids.

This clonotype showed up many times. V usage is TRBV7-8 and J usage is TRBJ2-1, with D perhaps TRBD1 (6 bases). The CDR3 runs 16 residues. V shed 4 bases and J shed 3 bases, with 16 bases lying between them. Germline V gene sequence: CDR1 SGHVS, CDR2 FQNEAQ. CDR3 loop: CASSSHWGRNYNEQFF. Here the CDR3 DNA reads TGTGCCAGCAGCTCGCATTGGGGGCGGAACTACAATGAGCAGTTCTTC.

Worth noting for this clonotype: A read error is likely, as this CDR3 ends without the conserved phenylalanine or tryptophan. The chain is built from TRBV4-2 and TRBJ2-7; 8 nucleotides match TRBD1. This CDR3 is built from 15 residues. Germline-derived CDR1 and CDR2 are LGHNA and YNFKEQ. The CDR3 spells CASSQDWTGSYEQYL. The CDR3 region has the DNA TGTGCCAGCAGTCAAGACTGGACAGGGTCTTACGAGCAGTACTTA.

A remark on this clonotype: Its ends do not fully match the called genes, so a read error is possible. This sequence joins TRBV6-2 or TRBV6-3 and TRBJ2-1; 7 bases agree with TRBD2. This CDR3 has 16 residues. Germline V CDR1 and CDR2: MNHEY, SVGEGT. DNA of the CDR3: TGTGTCAGCAGTTACACTAGCGTGGGCTCATACAATGAGCAGTTCTTC. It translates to CVSSYTSVGSYNEQFF.

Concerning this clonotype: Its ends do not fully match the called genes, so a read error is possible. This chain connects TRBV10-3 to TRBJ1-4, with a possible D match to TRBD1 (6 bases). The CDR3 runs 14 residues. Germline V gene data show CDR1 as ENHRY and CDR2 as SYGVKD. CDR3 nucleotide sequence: TGTGTCATCAGTGAGAGGGGGACTAATGAAAAACTGCCTTTT. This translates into CVISERGTNEKLPF.

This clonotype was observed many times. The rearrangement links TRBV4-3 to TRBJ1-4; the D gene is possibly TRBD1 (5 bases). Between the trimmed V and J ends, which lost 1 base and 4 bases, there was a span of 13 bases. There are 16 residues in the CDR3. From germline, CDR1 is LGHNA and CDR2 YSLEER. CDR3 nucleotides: TGCGCCAGCAGCCAAGGGTCGGGGCGAGGTAATGAAAAACTGTTTTTT. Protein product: CASSQGSGRGNEKLFF.